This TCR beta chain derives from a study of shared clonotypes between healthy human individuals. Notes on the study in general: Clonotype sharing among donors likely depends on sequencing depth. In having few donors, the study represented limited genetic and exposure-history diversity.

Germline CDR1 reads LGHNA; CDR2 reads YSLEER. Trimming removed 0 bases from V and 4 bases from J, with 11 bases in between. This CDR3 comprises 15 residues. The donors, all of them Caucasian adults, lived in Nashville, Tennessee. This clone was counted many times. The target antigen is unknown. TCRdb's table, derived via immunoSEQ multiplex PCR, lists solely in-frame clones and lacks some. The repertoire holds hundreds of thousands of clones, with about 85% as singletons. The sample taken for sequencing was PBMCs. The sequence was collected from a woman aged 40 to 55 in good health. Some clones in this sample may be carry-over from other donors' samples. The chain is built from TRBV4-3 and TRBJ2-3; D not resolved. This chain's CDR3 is CASSQDRLGADTQYF. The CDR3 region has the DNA TGCGCCAGCAGCCAAGATAGGCTGGGTGCAGATACGCAGTATTTT.